This T cell receptor beta chain was documented in a study of vaccination and CD4 T cells after COVID-19. Overall study context: Control cultures, each given a CEFX pool, an HIV-1 Nef pool, or no peptide, were included.

For this clonotype: Its antigen is not identified.

Cultured CD4+ T cell DNA was sequenced using the Oncomine TCR Beta short-read assay. TCRdb independently ran MiXCR on the PCR reads; one entry per CDR3 protein. The table lists fewer than 16,000 distinct CDR3 sequences, roughly 50% of them singletons. Germline CDR1 SNHLY, CDR2 FYNNEI. The CDR3 extends over 12 amino acids. V was trimmed by 9 bases and J by 6 bases, leaving 14 bases between them. Described treatment: approximately nine-day PBMC culture with coronavirus spike peptide pools or control peptides (ViraFEST assay). The sequenced sample was CD4+ T cells from blood, cultured in vitro. The rearrangement uses TRBV2 and TRBJ1-1; no firm D call. The clonotype was recovered from a human donor who had recovered from COVID-19. Here the CDR3 DNA reads TGTGCCAGTAAATCGTCCGGCCCTGAAGCTTTCTTT. This sequence encodes CASKSSGPEAFF.